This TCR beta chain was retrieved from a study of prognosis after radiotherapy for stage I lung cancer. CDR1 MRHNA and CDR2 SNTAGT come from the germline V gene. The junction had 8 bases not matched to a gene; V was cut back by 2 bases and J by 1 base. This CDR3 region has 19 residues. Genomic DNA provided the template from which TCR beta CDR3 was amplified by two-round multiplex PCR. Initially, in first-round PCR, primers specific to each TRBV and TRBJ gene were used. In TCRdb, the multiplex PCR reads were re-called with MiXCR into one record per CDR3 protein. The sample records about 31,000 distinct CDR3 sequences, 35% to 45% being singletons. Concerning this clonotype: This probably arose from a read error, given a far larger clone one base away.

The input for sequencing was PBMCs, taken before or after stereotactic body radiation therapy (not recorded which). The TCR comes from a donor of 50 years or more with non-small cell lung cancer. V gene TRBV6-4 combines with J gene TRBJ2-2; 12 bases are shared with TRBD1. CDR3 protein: CASSDPGTGGVGNTGELFF. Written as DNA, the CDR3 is TGTGCCAGCAGTGACCCCGGGACAGGGGGCGTGGGGAACACCGGGGAGCTGTTTTTT.